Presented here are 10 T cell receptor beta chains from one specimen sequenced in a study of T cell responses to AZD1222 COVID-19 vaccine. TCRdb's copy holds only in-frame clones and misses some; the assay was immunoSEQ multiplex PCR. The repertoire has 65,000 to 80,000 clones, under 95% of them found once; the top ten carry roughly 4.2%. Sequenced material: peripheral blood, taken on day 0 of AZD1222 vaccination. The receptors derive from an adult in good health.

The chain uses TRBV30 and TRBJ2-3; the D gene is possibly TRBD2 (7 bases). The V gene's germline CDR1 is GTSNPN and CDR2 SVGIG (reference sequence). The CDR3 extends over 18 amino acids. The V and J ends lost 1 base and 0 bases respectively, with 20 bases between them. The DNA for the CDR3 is TGTGCCTGGAGTGCCAGGTTAGGGGGGGAGATTAGCACAGATACGCAGTATTTT. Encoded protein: CAWSARLGGEISTDTQYF.

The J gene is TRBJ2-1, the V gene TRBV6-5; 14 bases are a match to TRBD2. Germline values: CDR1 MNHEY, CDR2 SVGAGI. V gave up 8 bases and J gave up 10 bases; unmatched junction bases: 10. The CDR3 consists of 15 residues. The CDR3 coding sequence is TGTGCCAGCCAATATGGACTAGCGGGAGGAAACGAGCAGTTCTTC. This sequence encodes CASQYGLAGGNEQFF.

The CDR3 protein is CASSPQGTNTGELFF. Here the CDR3 DNA reads TGTGCCAGCAGCCCGCAGGGAACTAACACCGGGGAGCTGTTTTTT. The chain joins TRBV7-3 to TRBJ2-2; tentative D call: TRBD1 (5 bases). The CDR3 runs to 15 residues. The germline V and J ends were trimmed by 5 bases and 2 bases, with 12 bases remaining between them. The germline V gene has CDR1 SGHTA and CDR2 FQGTGA.

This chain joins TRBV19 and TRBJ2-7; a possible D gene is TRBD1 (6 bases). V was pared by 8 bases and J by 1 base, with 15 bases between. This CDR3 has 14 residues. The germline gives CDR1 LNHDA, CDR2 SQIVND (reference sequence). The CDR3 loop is CASGSTGKSYEQYF. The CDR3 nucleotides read TGTGCCAGTGGGTCAACAGGGAAATCCTACGAGCAGTACTTC.

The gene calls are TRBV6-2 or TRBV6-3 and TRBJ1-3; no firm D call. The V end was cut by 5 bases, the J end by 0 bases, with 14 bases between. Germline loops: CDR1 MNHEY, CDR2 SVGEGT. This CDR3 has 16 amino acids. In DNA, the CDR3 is TGTGCCAGCAGTACGGACCGGCCCAGCTCTGGAAACACCATATATTTT. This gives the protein CASSTDRPSSGNTIYF.

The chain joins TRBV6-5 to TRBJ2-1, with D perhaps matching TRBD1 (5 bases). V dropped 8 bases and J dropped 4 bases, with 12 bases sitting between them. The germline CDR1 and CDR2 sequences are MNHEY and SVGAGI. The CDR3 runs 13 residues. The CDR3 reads CASGQGPYNEQFF. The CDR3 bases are TGTGCCAGCGGCCAGGGCCCTTACAATGAGCAGTTCTTC.

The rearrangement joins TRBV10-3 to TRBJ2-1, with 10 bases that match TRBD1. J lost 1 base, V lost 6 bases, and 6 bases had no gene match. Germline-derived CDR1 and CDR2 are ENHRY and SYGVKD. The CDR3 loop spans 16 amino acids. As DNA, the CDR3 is TGTGCCATCAGACGACAGGGGGCAGAATCCTACAATGAGCAGTTCTTC. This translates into CAIRRQGAESYNEQFF.

CDR3 nucleotides: TGTGCCAGCAGCCAATCGGGGACAGGGGATCAGCCCCAGCATTTT. It yields the protein CASSQSGTGDQPQHF. The chain combines TRBV16 with TRBJ1-5; 10 bases are shared with TRBD1. The CDR3 length is 15 residues. CDR1 KGHSY and CDR2 FQNENV come from the germline V gene. The J segment lost 5 bases and the V segment lost 0 bases, leaving 1 base of the junction unmatched.

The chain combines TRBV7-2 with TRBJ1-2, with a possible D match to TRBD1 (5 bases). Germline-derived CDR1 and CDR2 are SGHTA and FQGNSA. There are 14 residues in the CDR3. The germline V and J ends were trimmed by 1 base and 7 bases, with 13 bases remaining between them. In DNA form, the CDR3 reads TGTGCCAGCAGCTTAGGAGGGGTGCAGGCTGGCTACACCTTC. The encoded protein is CASSLGGVQAGYTF.

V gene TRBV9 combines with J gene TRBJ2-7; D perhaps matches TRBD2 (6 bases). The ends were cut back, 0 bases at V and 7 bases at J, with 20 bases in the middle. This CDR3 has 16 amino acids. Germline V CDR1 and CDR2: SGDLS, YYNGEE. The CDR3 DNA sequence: TGTGCCAGCAGCGTAGGTGGGTTCGGAGGGGAAGGAGAGCAGTACTTC. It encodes CASSVGGFGGEGEQYF.